Listed below are T cell receptor beta chains from one sample, sequenced in a study of metastatic and nonmetastatic thyroid tumors. TCRdb re-called clones via MiXCR from the PCR reads. The sample lists around 59,000 clones; roughly 15% were seen once. Source material: blood. These receptors all come from a male donor with papillary thyroid cancer or a benign thyroid nodule (not recorded which). Some clones in this sample may be carry-over from other donors' samples. Each CDR3 is given with its conserved first and last residue. The D gene is left open where the match is weak. Clone size is shown for a subset of rows, as once, few, many or a class of expanded clone.

V gene: TRBV25-1
D gene: .
J gene: TRBJ1-2
clone size: few
CDR3 protein: CASSENPLWGFVTYGYTF
CDR3 DNA: TGTGCCAGCAGTGAAAACCCCCTGTGGGGTTTTGTCACCTATGGCTACACCTTC

V gene: TRBV10-2
D gene: .
J gene: TRBJ2-7
clone size: few
CDR3 protein: CASSDLVYEQYF
CDR3 DNA: TGCGCCAGCAGTGACTTGGTATACGAGCAGTACTTC

V gene: TRBV6-2/TRBV6-3
D gene: .
J gene: TRBJ1-2
clone size: few
CDR3 protein: CASRPDARGYTF
CDR3 DNA: TGTGCCAGCAGACCCGACGCGCGTGGCTACACCTTC

V gene: TRBV6-2/TRBV6-3
D gene: TRBD1
J gene: TRBJ1-6
clone size: .
CDR3 protein: CASSLVPGQGTFIF
CDR3 DNA: TGTGCCAGCAGTTTAGTCCCGGGACAGGGGACGTTCATCTTT

V gene: TRBV9
D gene: TRBD1
J gene: TRBJ1-2
clone size: .
CDR3 protein: CASISNRGQGYTF
CDR3 DNA: TGTGCCAGCATTTCTAACAGGGGGCAAGGCTACACCTTC

V gene: TRBV30
D gene: .
J gene: TRBJ1-2
clone size: many
CDR3 protein: CAWDGTSGGYTF
CDR3 DNA: TGTGCCTGGGATGGTACCTCGGGCGGCTACACCTTC

V gene: TRBV9
D gene: TRBD2
J gene: TRBJ2-3
clone size: many
CDR3 protein: CASSAFGLAGLVDTQYF
CDR3 DNA: TGTGCCAGCAGCGCCTTCGGACTAGCGGGATTGGTGGATACGCAGTATTTT

V gene: TRBV18
D gene: TRBD1
J gene: TRBJ2-7
clone size: .
CDR3 protein: CASSQDRDASYEQYF
CDR3 DNA: TGTGCCAGCTCTCAGGACAGGGACGCCTCCTACGAGCAGTACTTC

V gene: TRBV19
D gene: TRBD2
J gene: TRBJ2-2
clone size: few
CDR3 protein: CASSDGLAEFQNNGELFF
CDR3 DNA: TGTGCCAGTAGCGACGGACTAGCGGAGTTTCAGAACAACGGGGAGCTGTTTTTT

V gene: TRBV5-1
D gene: .
J gene: TRBJ2-1
clone size: many
CDR3 protein: CASSLELVNEQFF
CDR3 DNA: TGCGCCAGCAGCTTGGAACTTGTCAATGAGCAGTTCTTC

V gene: TRBV6-1
D gene: .
J gene: TRBJ2-1
clone size: .
CDR3 protein: CASSVKKYNEQFF
CDR3 DNA: TGTGCCAGCAGTGTCAAAAAGTACAATGAGCAGTTCTTC

V gene: TRBV12-3/TRBV12-4
D gene: .
J gene: TRBJ2-1
clone size: .
CDR3 protein: CASSLRADAYNEQFF
CDR3 DNA: TGTGCCAGCAGCTTAAGGGCAGACGCCTACAATGAGCAGTTCTTC

V gene: TRBV13
D gene: TRBD2
J gene: TRBJ2-2
clone size: many
CDR3 protein: CASSHPPGLAGTNTGELFF
CDR3 DNA: TGTGCCAGCAGCCACCCTCCGGGACTAGCGGGGACGAACACCGGGGAGCTGTTTTTT

V gene: TRBV19
D gene: TRBD2
J gene: TRBJ2-3
clone size: many
CDR3 protein: CASSPRVSSGSTDTQYF
CDR3 DNA: TGTGCCAGTAGCCCCAGGGTCTCTAGCGGGAGTACAGATACGCAGTATTTT

V gene: TRBV7-3
D gene: TRBD2
J gene: TRBJ2-3
clone size: many
CDR3 protein: CASSPLAGGDTQYF
CDR3 DNA: TGTGCCAGCAGCCCCCTGGCGGGGGGGGATACGCAGTATTTT

V gene: TRBV5-1
D gene: .
J gene: TRBJ2-3
clone size: many
CDR3 protein: CASSLELALSTDTQYF
CDR3 DNA: TGCGCCAGCAGCTTGGAGCTAGCACTTAGCACAGATACGCAGTATTTT

V gene: TRBV24-1
D gene: TRBD1
J gene: TRBJ1-2
clone size: few
CDR3 protein: CATSDDTGDNYGYTF
CDR3 DNA: TGTGCCACCAGTGATGACACAGGGGACAACTATGGCTACACCTTC

V gene: TRBV6-4
D gene: TRBD1
J gene: TRBJ1-1
clone size: many
CDR3 protein: CASSASRTGGTEAFF
CDR3 DNA: TGTGCCAGCAGTGCATCCCGGACAGGGGGCACTGAAGCTTTCTTT

V gene: TRBV12-3/TRBV12-4
D gene: .
J gene: TRBJ2-7
clone size: .
CDR3 protein: CASSPLRGYQYF
CDR3 DNA: TGTGCCAGCAGCCCACTGAGGGGCTATCAGTACTTC

V gene: TRBV4-2
D gene: .
J gene: TRBJ2-6
clone size: many
CDR3 protein: CASSTQTGNSGANVLTF
CDR3 DNA: TGTGCCAGCAGCACACAGACAGGAAACTCTGGGGCCAACGTCCTGACTTTC

V gene: TRBV15
D gene: .
J gene: TRBJ1-4
clone size: many
CDR3 protein: CATSRDRGNEKLFF
CDR3 DNA: TGTGCCACCAGCAGAGACAGGGGTAATGAAAAACTGTTTTTT

V gene: TRBV12-3/TRBV12-4
D gene: .
J gene: TRBJ1-2
clone size: .
CDR3 protein: CASASSACSYVYGYTF
CDR3 DNA: TGTGCCAGCGCCTCATCGGCGTGCAGTTATGTCTATGGCTACACCTTC

V gene: TRBV20-1
D gene: TRBD2
J gene: TRBJ2-1
clone size: many
CDR3 protein: CSARGLASSYNEQFF
CDR3 DNA: TGCAGTGCTAGAGGACTAGCGAGCTCCTACAATGAGCAGTTCTTC

V gene: TRBV20-1
D gene: .
J gene: TRBJ2-7
clone size: .
CDR3 protein: CSVPPNGHNEQYF
CDR3 DNA: TGCAGTGTCCCCCCCAACGGACATAACGAGCAGTACTTC